This T cell receptor (beta chain) emerged from a study of blood T cell repertoires in COVID-19. The V and J ends lost 6 bases and 1 base respectively, with 7 bases between them. The CDR3 is made up of 12 amino acids. Germline CDR1 and CDR2: SNHLY and FYNNEI. The table came from immunoSEQ multiplex PCR; TCRdb's copy has only in-frame clones and leaves some out. Here the sample spans 300,000 or so clones, roughly 87% being singletons. The TCR was taken from a woman aged 25 to 39 who had recovered from COVID-19. The sequenced sample was PBMCs or T cells enriched from blood (not recorded which). The chain uses TRBV2 and TRBJ2-7; D possibly corresponds to TRBD2 (5 bases). The CDR3 here is CASSRGSYEQYF. Here the CDR3 DNA reads TGTGCCAGCAGCCGGGGTTCCTACGAGCAGTACTTC. Together with reference TRBV2 and TRBJ2-7, the CDR3 gives the full variable domain: EPEVTQTPSHQVTQMGQEVILRCVPISNHLYFYWYRQILGQKVEFLVSFYNNEISEKSEIFDDQFSVERPDGSNFTLKIRSTKLEDSAMYFCASSRGSYEQYFGPGTRLTVT.